The T cell receptor beta chain described here comes from a study of cytomegalovirus exposure and HLA in healthy donors. Across the whole study: Earlier, fewer than 130 million unique TCR beta sequences were recovered from about 200 million T cells by an analysis.

Primers: 60 Vbeta forward and 13 Jbeta reverse. Sequenced by immunoSEQ multiplex PCR; TCRdb stores in-frame clones only, minus some. The sample totals 95,000 to 150,000 clones. The CDR3 sequence is 15 residues long. Per germline, CDR1 SGHRS and CDR2 YFSETQ. The V end was cut by 4 bases, the J end by 7 bases, with 17 bases between. The sequence derives from a man younger than 35 in good health and CMV-seronegative. This chain joins TRBV5-1 and TRBJ1-4; D remains unclear. Sequencing input: PBMCs. CDR3 sequence reads: CASSLNGIWGEKLFF. CDR3 nucleotides: TGCGCCAGCAGCCTAAACGGGATTTGGGGTGAAAAACTGTTTTTT.